This T cell receptor (beta chain) was recovered during a study of blood T cells in healthy people across ages. Points on this clonotype: What it binds is not known.

Next came a second PCR, run for roughly 6 to 11 cycles, which used a sample-barcoded 5' primer along with a J-beta primer mix. TCRdb re-called the 5' RACE reads with MiXCR, one entry per CDR3 protein. The sample shows about 1.6 million distinct CDR3 sequences, 34% of them seen only once. The V and J ends lost 4 bases and 7 bases, in that order; junction bases with no gene match: 7. This CDR3 is built from 15 residues. General observations from the study: CMV infection status of these donors was not known.

This receptor was identified in a woman in her thirties in good health. The chain is built from TRBV12-3 or TRBV12-4 and TRBJ2-1, with 10 bases that match TRBD2. Sequencing used blood. In DNA form, the CDR3 reads TGTGCCAGCAGTTCTAAACTAGCGGGAATTAATGAGCAGTTCTTC. Protein sequence: CASSSKLAGINEQFF.